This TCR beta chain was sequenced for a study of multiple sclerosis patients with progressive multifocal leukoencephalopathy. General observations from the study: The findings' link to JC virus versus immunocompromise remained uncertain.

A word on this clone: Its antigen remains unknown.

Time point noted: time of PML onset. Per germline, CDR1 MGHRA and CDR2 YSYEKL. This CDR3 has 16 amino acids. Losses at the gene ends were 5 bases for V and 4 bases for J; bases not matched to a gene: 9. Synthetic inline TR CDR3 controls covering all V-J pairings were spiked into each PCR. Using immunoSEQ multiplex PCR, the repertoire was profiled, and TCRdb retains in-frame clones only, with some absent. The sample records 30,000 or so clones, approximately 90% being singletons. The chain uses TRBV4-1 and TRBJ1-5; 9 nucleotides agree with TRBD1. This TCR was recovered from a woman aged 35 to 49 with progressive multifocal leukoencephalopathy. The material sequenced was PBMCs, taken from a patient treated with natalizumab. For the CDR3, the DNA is TGCGCCAGCAGCTCCCCCGGGACAGGGTTTAATCAGCCCCAGCATTTT. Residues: CASSSPGTGFNQPQHF.